The 30 T cell receptor beta chains below come from one sample, sequenced in a study of blood T cell repertoires in COVID-19. Some clones are missing from TCRdb's copy, which holds only in-frame ones; the method was immunoSEQ multiplex PCR. Of more than 300,000 clones in the sample, 90% to 95% were seen once. Sequencing input: PBMCs or T cells enriched from blood (not recorded which). Receptors originate from a woman aged 25 to 39 who had been exposed to COVID-19.

This sequence joins TRBV5-1 and TRBJ2-7; D unresolved. The CDR3 length is 11 residues. CDR1 and CDR2 (germline): SGHRS, YFSETQ. Trimming took 4 bases from V and 2 from J, leaving 4 bases between them. Here the CDR3 reads CASSRAYEQYF. The DNA of the CDR3 is TGCGCCAGCAGCCGGGCCTACGAGCAGTACTTC.

The V gene is TRBV5-8, the J gene TRBJ2-7, with a possible D match to TRBD1 (6 bases). This CDR3 is built from 12 residues. Trimming removed 1 base at V and 6 bases at J, with 8 bases between. Germline values: CDR1 SGHTS, CDR2 YDEGEE. The CDR3 DNA reads TGTGCCAGCAGCTTGAGGGACATCGAGCAGTACTTC. Translating it yields CASSLRDIEQYF. The full variable domain, with the rest looked up from reference TRBV5-8 and TRBJ2-7, is EAGVTQSPTHLIKTRGQQATLRCSPISGHTSVYWYQQALGLGLQFLLWYDEGEERNRGNFPPRFSGRQFPNYSSELNVNALELEDSALYLCASSLRDIEQYFGPGTRLTVT.

The J gene is TRBJ2-1, the V gene TRBV24-1, with 9 bases fitting TRBD2. This CDR3 is 16 amino acids long. Germline CDR1 and CDR2: KGHDR and SFDVKD. Unmatched junction bases numbered 10, after V lost 4 bases and J lost 7 bases. The CDR3 reads CATSESLRGGPNEQFF. CDR3 DNA: TGTGCCACCAGTGAAAGTTTGCGGGGGGGCCCGAATGAGCAGTTCTTC.

The chain links TRBV15 to TRBJ2-1, with a possible D match to TRBD2 (7 bases). CDR3 length equals 15 residues. V lost 1 base and J 8 bases, leaving 15 bases between the germline ends. CDR1 and CDR2 from the germline V gene are LNHNV and YYDKDF (reference sequence). The CDR3 DNA follows: TGTGCCACCAGCAGAGGCGTTCGGGGGGCTGATGAGCAGTTCTTC. Translated, it gives CATSRGVRGADEQFF.

The rearrangement joins TRBV4-1 to TRBJ2-5; D remains unclear. V was pared by 3 bases and J by 8 bases, with 10 bases between. Germline CDR1 is MGHRA and CDR2 is YSYEKL. This CDR3 comprises 12 residues. The DNA of the CDR3 is TGCGCCAGCAGCCACCTAGGCGGAACCCAGTACTTC. Translating gives CASSHLGGTQYF.

This clone appeared once. The J gene is TRBJ1-2, the V gene TRBV6-5; the D gene is possibly TRBD1 (5 bases). The CDR3 has 14 amino acids. Germline lookup yields CDR1 MNHEY and CDR2 SVGAGI. Trimming shortened V by 0 bases and J by 7 bases, and 12 bases separated the two germline ends. CDR3: CASSYSMGRGGYTF. For the CDR3, the DNA is TGTGCCAGCAGTTACTCGATGGGGAGGGGTGGCTACACCTTC.

This clone was observed a few times. The J gene is TRBJ1-2, the V gene TRBV5-5; 8 bases fit TRBD1. V lost 3 bases and J lost 8; bases outside the gene matches: 9. Per germline, CDR1 SGHKS and CDR2 YYEKEE (reference sequence). This CDR3 region has 14 residues. DNA of the CDR3: TGTGCCAGCAGCTCCGGACAGGGAAATAGAGGCTACACCTTC. Encoded protein: CASSSGQGNRGYTF.

This chain connects TRBV15 to TRBJ2-5; TRBD2 aligns across 14 bases. The CDR3 contains 17 residues. Germline assignment: CDR1 LNHNV and CDR2 YYDKDF (reference sequence). Losses at the gene ends were 0 bases for V and 7 bases for J; bases not matched to a gene: 7. CDR3 loop: CATSRDPLTSGGVTQYF. The CDR3 nucleotides are TGTGCCACCAGCAGAGATCCCTTGACTAGCGGGGGGGTGACCCAGTACTTC. The variable domain in full, with the rest retrieved from reference TRBV15 and TRBJ2-5, is DAMVIQNPRYQVTQFGKPVTLSCSQTLNHNVMYWYQQKSSQAPKLLFHYYDKDFNNEADTPDNFQSRRPNTSFCFLDIRSPGLGDTAMYLCATSRDPLTSGGVTQYFGPGTRLLVL.

The gene calls are TRBV9 and TRBJ2-7; 11 nucleotides match TRBD2. The CDR3 spans 15 residues. V was clipped by 3 bases and J by 0 bases; unmatched bases: 2. Germline CDR1 is SGDLS and CDR2 is YYNGEE. CDR3 sequence: CASSAGLAVSYEQYF. The CDR3 DNA reads as TGTGCCAGCAGCGCGGGACTAGCGGTCTCCTACGAGCAGTACTTC.

The gene calls are TRBV13 and TRBJ1-3, with TRBD1 identical over 9 bases. Germline V CDR1 and CDR2: PRHDT, FYEKMQ (reference sequence). The CDR3 consists of 15 residues. After removal of 4 bases from V and 2 bases from J, the junction contained 3 bases not matched to a gene. CDR3 amino acids: CASSSRQGAGNTIYF. CDR3 DNA sequence: TGTGCCAGCAGCTCCCGACAGGGGGCTGGAAACACCATATATTTT.

The chain employs TRBV2 and TRBJ1-5; D gene unclear. Germline V gene sequence: CDR1 SNHLY, CDR2 FYNNEI. The length of the CDR3 is 12 residues. V was cut by 7 bases and J by 5 bases, with 9 bases left in between. The CDR3 region has the DNA TGTGCCAGCAAGGTGGGAGATCAGCCCCAGCATTTT. Residues: CASKVGDQPQHF.

The V and J genes are TRBV6-2 or TRBV6-3 and TRBJ1-1; D perhaps matches TRBD1 (5 bases). V was cut by 4 bases and J by 5 bases, with 20 bases left in between. This CDR3 has 16 residues. Germline V lookup: CDR1 MNHEY, CDR2 SVGEGT. The DNA of the CDR3 is TGTGCCAGCAGTTCGGGGGGGTTTGGCGGCGGGACTGAAGCTTTCTTT. Residues: CASSSGGFGGGTEAFF.

V is TRBV5-4 and J is TRBJ2-7, with 10 positions matching TRBD1. Germline CDR1 reads SGHNT; CDR2 reads YYREEE (reference sequence). V dropped 0 bases and J dropped 2; count of bases not matched to a gene: 5. The CDR3 spans 16 residues. The chain's CDR3 is CASSLAGTGETYEQYF. CDR3 sequence (DNA): TGTGCCAGCAGCTTGGCCGGGACAGGGGAAACCTACGAGCAGTACTTC.

On this clone: A much bigger clone sits one base away, suggesting this may be a read error. The chain carries TRBV7-3 and TRBJ2-5, with a weak D call TRBD2 (7 bases). Germline loops: CDR1 SGHTA, CDR2 FQGTGA. V lost 2 bases and J lost 6, with 13 bases in between. The CDR3 runs to 14 residues. For the CDR3, the DNA is TGTGCCAGCAGCTTAGACGGGGGGCTTAAGACCCAGTACTTC. Translating it yields CASSLDGGLKTQYF.

This chain uses TRBV15 with TRBJ2-4; D is perhaps TRBD2 (6 bases). CDR1 and CDR2 (germline): LNHNV, YYDKDF (reference sequence). This CDR3 region has 15 residues. With 0 bases removed from V and 3 bases from J, the gap between germline ends came to 9 bases. CDR3: CATSRDLSGKNIQYF. In DNA form, the CDR3 reads TGTGCCACCAGCAGAGATCTTAGCGGCAAAAACATTCAGTACTTC.

This chain connects TRBV2 to TRBJ2-3, with TRBD1 matching 7 bases. V gave up 5 bases and J gave up 5 bases; unmatched junction bases: 10. Per germline, CDR1 SNHLY and CDR2 FYNNEI. The CDR3 runs to 15 residues. CDR3 bases: TGTGCCAGCAGTCCCGGGACAGTAAGAGGAGATACGCAGTATTTT. Its protein product is CASSPGTVRGDTQYF.

J is TRBJ2-7 and V is TRBV9; the D gene is possibly TRBD1 (6 bases). The V gene lost 3 bases and the J gene lost 1 base, with 11 bases spanning the gap. Per germline, CDR1 SGDLS and CDR2 YYNGEE. CDR3 length equals 14 residues. CDR3 DNA: TGTGCCAGCAGCGCAACAGGGAATTCCTACGAGCAGTACTTC. Translating it yields CASSATGNSYEQYF. Filled out from reference TRBV9 and TRBJ2-7, the complete variable domain reads DSGVTQTPKHLITATGQRVTLRCSPRSGDLSVYWYQQSLDQGLQFLIQYYNGEERAKGNILERFSAQQFPDLHSELNLSSLELGDSALYFCASSATGNSYEQYFGPGTRLTVT.

The chain has TRBV3-1 (or the pseudogene TRBV3-2) and TRBJ2-3; TRBD2 aligns across 10 bases. CDR3 size: 15 residues. V dropped 3 bases and J dropped 6; count of bases not matched to a gene: 6. The germline V gene encodes CDR1 LGHDT and CDR2 YNNKEL (reference sequence). CDR3 in amino acids: CASSHGLAVLDTQYF. The CDR3 nucleotides read TGTGCCAGCAGCCACGGACTAGCGGTGCTGGATACGCAGTATTTT.

The genes are TRBV4-2 and TRBJ2-3; 9 bases fit TRBD1. CDR3 length: 17 amino acids. CDR1 and CDR2 from the germline V gene are LGHNA and YNFKEQ. After removal of 0 bases from V and 8 bases from J, the junction contained 12 bases not matched to a gene. The CDR3 region has the DNA TGTGCCAGCAGCCAAGAAACAGGGGGCGGAGGGCTGAGTACGCAGTATTTT. It translates to CASSQETGGGGLSTQYF.

This chain joins TRBV7-8 and TRBJ1-5; D possibly corresponds to TRBD1 (5 bases). Germline V lookup: CDR1 SGHVS, CDR2 FQNEAQ. The CDR3 totals 18 residues. V lost 4 bases and J 4 bases, leaving 23 bases between the germline ends. DNA of the CDR3: TGTGCCAGCAGCTGGGGGGGGTTGCAAGAACGGAGGAATCAGCCCCAGCATTTT. Translating it yields CASSWGGLQERRNQPQHF.

The rearrangement uses TRBV10-3 and TRBJ1-2; 7 bases are shared with TRBD1. V was pared by 6 bases and J by 0 bases, with 13 bases of the junction left unmatched. CDR1 is ENHRY, CDR2 SYGVKD, per germline. This CDR3 is built from 17 residues. In DNA form, the CDR3 reads TGTGCCATCAGGGGGGACAGACCCGAGGGCACTAACTATGGCTACACCTTC. Translated: CAIRGDRPEGTNYGYTF.

The gene calls are TRBV18 and TRBJ2-7; 7 bases fit TRBD1. Germline lookup yields CDR1 KGHSH and CDR2 LQKENI. Losses at the gene ends were 0 bases for V and 6 bases for J; bases not matched to a gene: 2. CDR3 length: 13 amino acids. The CDR3 nucleotides read TGTGCCAGCTCACCACCAGGGGGCGCCGAGCAGTACTTC. Amino acid sequence: CASSPPGGAEQYF.

The chain uses TRBV6-1 and TRBJ2-2; 8 nucleotides agree with TRBD1. Per germline, CDR1 MNHNS and CDR2 SASEGT. The CDR3 is 17 amino acids. Germline trimming cut 5 bases from V and 5 bases from J; bases unmatched to any gene: 13. The CDR3 DNA sequence: TGTGCCAGCAGTAAAGGAGGACAGGGCATTGGGACCGGGGAGCTGTTTTTT. Translation gives CASSKGGQGIGTGELFF.

The chain has TRBV30 and TRBJ1-3; D gene uncertain. The CDR3 length is 13 residues. The V gene's germline CDR1 is GTSNPN and CDR2 SVGIG (reference sequence). V was clipped by 2 bases and J by 1 base, with 6 bases between them. The CDR3, as DNA: TGTGCCTGGAGTCGGGATTCTGGAAACACCATATATTTT. Translating it yields CAWSRDSGNTIYF. Based on the CDR3 plus reference TRBV30 and TRBJ1-3, the full variable domain is SQTIHQWPATLVQPVGSPLSLECTVEGTSNPNLYWYRQAAGRGLQLLFYSVGIGQISSEVPQNLSASRPQDRQFILSSKKLLLSDSGFYLCAWSRDSGNTIYFGEGSWLTVV.

The chain employs TRBV21-1 and TRBJ2-3; the table's TRBD1 call for D was not verified on the DNA. TRBV21-1 is flagged as a pseudogene. The CDR3 is 17 residues long. CDR3 in amino acids: CASSIPQGRNLTDTQYF. For the CDR3, the DNA is TGTGCCAGCAGCATCCCCCAGGGCAGGAACCTCACAGATACGCAGTATTTT.

The gene calls are TRBV5-4 and TRBJ1-1, with 7 bases lining up with TRBD1. CDR3 length equals 15 residues. The V and J ends lost 4 bases and 5 bases, in that order; junction bases with no gene match: 11. Germline assignment: CDR1 SGHNT and CDR2 YYREEE (reference sequence). In DNA form, the CDR3 reads TGTGCCAGCAGCGCCTCGAACAGGGGCCGGACTGAAGCTTTCTTT. Its protein is CASSASNRGRTEAFF.

The rearrangement joins TRBV5-6 to TRBJ1-1; no clear D gene. This CDR3 spans 18 amino acids. With 2 bases removed from V and 0 bases from J, the gap between germline ends came to 20 bases. CDR1 is SGHDT, CDR2 YYEEEE, per germline. CDR3 amino acids: CASSLGFAGTLLNTEAFF. In nucleotides, the CDR3 is TGTGCCAGCAGCTTAGGTTTTGCGGGTACCCTTTTGAACACTGAAGCTTTCTTT. The whole variable domain, filled in from reference TRBV5-6 and TRBJ1-1, reads DAGVTQSPTHLIKTRGQQVTLRCSPKSGHDTVSWYQQALGQGPQFIFQYYEEEERQRGNFPDRFSGHQFPNYSSELNVNALLLGDSALYLCASSLGFAGTLLNTEAFFGQGTRLTVV.

The chain combines TRBV12-3 or TRBV12-4 with TRBJ1-1; D gene unclear. This CDR3 has 13 amino acids. Between the trimmed V and J ends, which lost 3 bases and 5 bases, there was a span of 10 bases. The CDR3 DNA is TGTGCCAGCAGTTTCGGACCGGGGACTGAAGCTTTCTTT. Translated, it gives CASSFGPGTEAFF.

The chain couples TRBV5-4 to TRBJ2-3; weak D call: TRBD1 (5 bases). CDR3 length equals 15 residues. Germline CDR1 is SGHNT and CDR2 is YYREEE (reference sequence). With 0 bases removed from V and 2 bases from J, the gap between germline ends came to 10 bases. The CDR3 loop is CASSLGQGVTDTQYF. The CDR3 region has the DNA TGTGCCAGCAGCTTGGGCCAGGGCGTCACAGATACGCAGTATTTT.

The V call is TRBV4-3, the J call TRBJ2-1; D remains ambiguous. Germline assignment: CDR1 LGHNA and CDR2 YSLEER. Trimming cost V 1 base and J 5 bases, with 12 bases left between them. The CDR3 contains 15 residues. This CDR3 reads CASSQVGDANNEQFF. CDR3 coding DNA: TGCGCCAGCAGCCAAGTCGGAGACGCAAACAATGAGCAGTTCTTC.